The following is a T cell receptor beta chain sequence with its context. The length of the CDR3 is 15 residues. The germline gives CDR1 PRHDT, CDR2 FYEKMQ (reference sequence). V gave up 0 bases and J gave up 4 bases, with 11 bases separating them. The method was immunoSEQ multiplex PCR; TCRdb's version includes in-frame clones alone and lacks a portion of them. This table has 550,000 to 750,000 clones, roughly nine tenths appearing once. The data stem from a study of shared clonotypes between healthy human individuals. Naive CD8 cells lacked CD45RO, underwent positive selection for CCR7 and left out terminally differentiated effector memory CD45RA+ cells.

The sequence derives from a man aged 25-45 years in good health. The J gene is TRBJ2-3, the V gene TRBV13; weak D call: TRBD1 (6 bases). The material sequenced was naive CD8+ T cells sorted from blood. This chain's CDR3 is CASSLGTGRADTQYF. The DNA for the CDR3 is TGTGCCAGCAGCTTAGGCACAGGGCGAGCAGATACGCAGTATTTT.